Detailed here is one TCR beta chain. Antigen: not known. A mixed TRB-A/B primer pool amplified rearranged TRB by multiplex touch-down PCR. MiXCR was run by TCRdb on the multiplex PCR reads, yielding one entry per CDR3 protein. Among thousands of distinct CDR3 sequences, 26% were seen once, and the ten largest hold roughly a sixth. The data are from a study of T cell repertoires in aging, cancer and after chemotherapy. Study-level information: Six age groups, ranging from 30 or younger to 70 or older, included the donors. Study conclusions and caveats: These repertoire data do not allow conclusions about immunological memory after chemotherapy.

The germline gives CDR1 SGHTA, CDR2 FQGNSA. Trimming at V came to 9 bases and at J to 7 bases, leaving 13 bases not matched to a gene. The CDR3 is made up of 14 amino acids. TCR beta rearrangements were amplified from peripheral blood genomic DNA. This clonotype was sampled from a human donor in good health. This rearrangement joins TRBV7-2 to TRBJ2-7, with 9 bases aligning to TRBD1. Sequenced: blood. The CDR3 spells CARRNTGTGSEQYF. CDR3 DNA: TGTGCCAGAAGGAACACCGGGACAGGGAGTGAGCAGTACTTC.